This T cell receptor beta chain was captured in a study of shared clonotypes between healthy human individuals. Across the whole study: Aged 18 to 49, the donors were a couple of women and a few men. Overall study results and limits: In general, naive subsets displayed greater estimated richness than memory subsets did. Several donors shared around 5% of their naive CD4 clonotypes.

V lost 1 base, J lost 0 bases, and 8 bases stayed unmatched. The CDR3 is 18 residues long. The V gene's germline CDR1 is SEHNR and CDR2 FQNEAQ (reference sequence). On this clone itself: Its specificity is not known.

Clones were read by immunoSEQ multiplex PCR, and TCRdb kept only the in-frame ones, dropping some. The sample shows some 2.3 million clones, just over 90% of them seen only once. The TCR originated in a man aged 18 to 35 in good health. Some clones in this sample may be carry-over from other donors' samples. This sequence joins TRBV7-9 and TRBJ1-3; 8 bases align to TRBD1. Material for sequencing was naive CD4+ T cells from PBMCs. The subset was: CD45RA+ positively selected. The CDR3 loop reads CASSLGAGGLYSGNTIYF. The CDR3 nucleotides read TGTGCCAGCAGCTTAGGGGCAGGGGGCCTCTACTCTGGAAACACCATATATTTT.